The clone carrying this TCR beta chain has a count of ten or more. This sample was taken from a study of T-cell memory formation after mild COVID-19. Study-level information: TCR clusters were mostly confined to one donor each.

Trimming cost V 0 bases and J 0 bases, with 13 bases left between them. CDR1 and CDR2 from the germline V gene are SGHDT and YYEEEE. The CDR3 is 16 residues long. A single record per CDR3 protein comes from TCRdb applying MiXCR to the 5' RACE reads. The sample records 550,000 to 600,000 distinct CDR3 sequences, roughly 21% being singletons. This TCR was sampled from an adult woman who had mild COVID-19 (a few samples of this study predate the infection). Cell type and time point are not known. The chain carries TRBV5-6 and TRBJ2-7; D remains unclear. The sample consisted of PBMCs or a T cell subset sorted from them (not recorded which). The CDR3 reads CASSLGMASSSYEQYF. CDR3 sequence (DNA): TGTGCCAGCAGCTTGGGGATGGCTTCGAGCTCCTACGAGCAGTACTTC.